A single sample is the source of the 11 T cell receptor beta chains below, sequenced in a study of T cell repertoires in ileal Crohn's disease. Documented time point: proximal margin of the surgical specimen (macroscopically non-inflamed). Data came from immunoSEQ multiplex PCR; TCRdb stores just in-frame clones and leaves some out. Here the sample spans 5,000 to 6,000 clones, about 73% being singletons. Material: ileal tissue. These TCRs come from an adult with Crohn's disease.

The chain links TRBV7-9 to TRBJ1-2; 11 bases match TRBD1. Trimming took 2 bases from V and 4 from J; bases not matched to a gene: 6. The CDR3 length is 16 residues. CDR1 is SEHNR, CDR2 FQNEAQ, per germline (reference sequence). The CDR3 DNA reads TGTGCCAGCAGCTTAACATCGGGACAGGGGGTCTATGGCTACACCTTC. This encodes CASSLTSGQGVYGYTF.

DNA of the CDR3: TGCGCCAGCAGCCTCAGCCCGTGCACAGATACGCAGTATTTT. It is translated as CASSLSPCTDTQYF. The chain links TRBV5-1 to TRBJ2-3; no firm D call. Germline CDR1 reads SGHRS; CDR2 reads YFSETQ. The CDR3 consists of 14 residues. V lost 4 bases and J lost 1, with 10 bases in between.

This chain links TRBV7-2 with TRBJ1-1, with D unresolved. Trimming cost V 0 bases and J 3 bases, with 14 bases left between them. The CDR3 consists of 16 residues. Germline values: CDR1 SGHTA, CDR2 FQGNSA. The CDR3 DNA sequence: TGTGCCAGCAGCTTAGCGCTTCGGTGGGGAGACACTGAAGCTTTCTTT. This encodes CASSLALRWGDTEAFF.

This chain uses TRBV15 with TRBJ2-5, with D perhaps matching TRBD1 (5 bases). This CDR3 contains 14 residues. V was cut by 8 bases and J by 1 base, with 14 bases left in between. Germline CDR1 reads LNHNV; CDR2 reads YYDKDF (reference sequence). As DNA, the CDR3 is TGTGCCACCCAGGGCCAGGGCGTCCAAGAGACCCAGTACTTC. It encodes CATQGQGVQETQYF.

About this clone: Other nucleotide sequences from this sample produce the same CDR3. The chain recombines TRBV30 with TRBJ1-2; maybe TRBD1 (5 bases). Trimming cost V 3 bases and J 7 bases, with 9 bases left between them. The germline V gene has CDR1 GTSNPN and CDR2 SVGIG (reference sequence). This CDR3 region has 11 residues. The CDR3, as DNA: TGTGCCTGGAGCGAAGGGGTTGGCTACACCTTC. Its translation is CAWSEGVGYTF.

This sequence joins TRBV28 and TRBJ2-5; 7 bases match TRBD1. CDR1 and CDR2 from the germline V gene are MDHEN and SYDVKM. With V trimmed by 5 bases and J by 7 bases, 10 bases remained unmatched. This CDR3 contains 14 residues. CDR3 region: CASSARSTGVTQYF. CDR3 in DNA: TGTGCCAGCAGTGCCCGCAGTACAGGGGTGACCCAGTACTTC.

The chain recombines TRBV7-2 with TRBJ1-3; 9 bases map to TRBD1. The CDR3 has 17 residues. The V segment lost 0 bases and the J segment 4 bases; nucleotides outside the gene matches: 7. The germline CDR1 and CDR2 sequences are SGHTA and FQGNSA. The CDR3 DNA reads as TGTGCCAGCAGCTTAGCGCCGGGACAGGGTTACGGAAACACCATATATTTT. Translating gives CASSLAPGQGYGNTIYF. Filled out from reference TRBV7-2 and TRBJ1-3, the complete variable domain reads GAGVSQSPSNKVTEKGKDVELRCDPISGHTALYWYRQSLGQGLEFLIYFQGNSAPDKSGLPSDRFSAERTGGSVSTLTIQRTQQEDSAVYLCASSLAPGQGYGNTIYFGEGSWLTVV.

The rearrangement uses TRBV19 and TRBJ2-3, with TRBD2 matching over 10 bases. V lost 4 bases to trimming and J lost 3 bases; unmatched junction nucleotides: 4. This CDR3 region has 15 residues. CDR1 and CDR2 (germline): LNHDA, SQIVND (reference sequence). The CDR3 loop reads CASSTGLAFTDTQYF. CDR3 sequence (DNA): TGTGCCAGTAGTACGGGACTAGCGTTTACAGATACGCAGTATTTT.

This clone was detected only a few times. This chain uses TRBV2 with TRBJ2-7; 9 bases align to TRBD1. The V gene end was trimmed by 5 bases and the J gene end by 4 bases; junction bases not matched to a gene: 6. Germline CDR1 reads SNHLY; CDR2 reads FYNNEI. The CDR3 spans 14 residues. The DNA for the CDR3 is TGTGCCAGCAGTTACAGGGGGCCCGGTTACGAGCAGTACTTC. Residues: CASSYRGPGYEQYF.

This clone was counted once. The chain employs TRBV6-5 and TRBJ1-1; 7 bases agree with TRBD1. CDR1 MNHEY and CDR2 SVGAGI come from the germline V gene. The CDR3 is made up of 15 amino acids. J gave up 3 bases and V 5 bases, and 9 bases lay outside the gene matches. The CDR3 sequence: CASSGYRGGDTEAFF. In DNA, the CDR3 is TGTGCCAGCAGTGGATACAGGGGCGGGGACACTGAAGCTTTCTTT.

This clone has only one observation. The chain employs TRBV5-1 and TRBJ2-7; D perhaps matches TRBD1 (6 bases). The CDR3 is 14 amino acids. The V gene's germline CDR1 is SGHRS and CDR2 YFSETQ. The V end was cut by 3 bases, the J end by 0 bases, with 10 bases between. The CDR3 spells CASSSGQLSYEQYF. DNA for the CDR3: TGCGCCAGCAGCTCTGGACAGCTCTCCTACGAGCAGTACTTC.